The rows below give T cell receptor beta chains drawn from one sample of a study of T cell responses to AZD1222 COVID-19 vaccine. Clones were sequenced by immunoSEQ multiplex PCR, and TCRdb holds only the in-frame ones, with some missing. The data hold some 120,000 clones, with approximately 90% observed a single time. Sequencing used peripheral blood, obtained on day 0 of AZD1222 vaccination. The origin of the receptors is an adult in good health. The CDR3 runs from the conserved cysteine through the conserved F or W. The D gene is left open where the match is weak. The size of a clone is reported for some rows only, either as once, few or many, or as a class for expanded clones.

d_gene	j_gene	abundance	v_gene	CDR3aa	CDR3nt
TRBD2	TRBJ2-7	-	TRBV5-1	CASSRELAGGPEQYF	TGCGCCAGCAGCCGTGAACTAGCGGGGGGCCCTGAGCAGTACTTC
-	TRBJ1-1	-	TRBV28	CASSLSGPRTEAFF	TGTGCCAGCAGTTTATCGGGCCCACGCACTGAAGCTTTCTTT
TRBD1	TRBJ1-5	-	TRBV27	CASSPVQGYMSQPQHF	TGTGCCAGCAGTCCGGTACAGGGGTATATGAGTCAGCCCCAGCATTTT
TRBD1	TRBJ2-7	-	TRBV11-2	CASSSGGYEQYF	TGTGCCAGCAGCTCAGGGGGCTACGAGCAGTACTTC
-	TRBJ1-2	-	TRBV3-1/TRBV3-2	CASSDGGRPNYGYTF	TGTGCCAGCAGCGACGGAGGGCGACCTAACTATGGCTACACCTTC
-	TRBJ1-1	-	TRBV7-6	CASSPEWPGNTEAFF	TGTGCCAGCAGCCCCGAGTGGCCTGGGAACACTGAAGCTTTCTTT
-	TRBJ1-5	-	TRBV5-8	CASRSDRYQPQHF	TGTGCCAGCAGATCTGACCGTTATCAGCCCCAGCATTTT
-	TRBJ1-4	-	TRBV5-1	CASSLGETTNEKLFF	TGCGCCAGCAGCTTGGGGGAGACAACTAATGAAAAACTGTTTTTT
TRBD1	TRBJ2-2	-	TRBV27	CASSLVGQGANTGELFF	TGTGCCAGCAGTTTGGTCGGACAGGGGGCGAACACCGGGGAGCTGTTTTTT
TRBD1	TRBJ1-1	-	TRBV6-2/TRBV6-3	CASSLPGQGAMSAFF	TGTGCCAGCAGTCTGCCGGGACAGGGAGCGATGTCCGCTTTCTTT
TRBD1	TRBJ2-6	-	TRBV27	CASSFLTGPGGTGANVLTF	TGTGCCAGCAGTTTTCTTACAGGGCCAGGGGGCACTGGGGCCAACGTCCTGACTTTC
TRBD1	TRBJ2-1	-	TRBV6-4	CASSRGQGGEQFF	TGTGCCAGCAGTCGCGGACAGGGGGGTGAGCAGTTCTTC
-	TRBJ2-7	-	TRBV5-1	CASTFQGGLYYEQYF	TGCGCCAGCACCTTTCAGGGGGGCCTTTATTACGAGCAGTACTTC
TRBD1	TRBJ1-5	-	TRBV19	CAIRQGDQPQHF	TGTGCCATTAGACAGGGAGATCAGCCCCAGCATTTT
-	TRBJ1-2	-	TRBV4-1	CASSQAIRTVNYGYTF	TGCGCCAGCAGCCAAGCAATTCGGACAGTCAACTATGGCTACACCTTC
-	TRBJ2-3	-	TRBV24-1	CATSEPGHRTDTQYF	TGTGCCACCAGTGAGCCGGGACACCGCACAGATACGCAGTATTTT
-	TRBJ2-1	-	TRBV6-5	CASTSHWDEQFF	TGTGCCAGCACCTCCCACTGGGATGAGCAGTTCTTC
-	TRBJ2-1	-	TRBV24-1	CATSDPGHHNEQFF	TGTGCCACCAGTGACCCGGGACATCACAATGAGCAGTTCTTC
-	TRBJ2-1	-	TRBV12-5	CASGDLAYNEQFF	TGTGCTAGTGGGGATCTAGCGTACAATGAGCAGTTCTTC
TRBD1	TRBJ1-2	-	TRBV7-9	CASSPGQGVVDGYTF	TGTGCCAGCAGCCCCGGACAGGGGGTCGTAGATGGCTACACCTTC
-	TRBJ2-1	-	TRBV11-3	CASSLGGTGQWNEQFF	TGTGCCAGCAGCTTAGGAGGGACGGGACAATGGAATGAGCAGTTCTTC
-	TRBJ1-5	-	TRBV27	CASRLAGNQPQHF	TGTGCCAGCAGATTAGCAGGGAATCAGCCCCAGCATTTT
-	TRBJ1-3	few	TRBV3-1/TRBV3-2	CASSLRETVGNTIYF	TGTGCCAGCAGCCTTCGAGAGACAGTTGGAAACACCATATATTTT
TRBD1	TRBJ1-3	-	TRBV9	CASSARTGAPGNTIYF	TGTGCCAGCAGCGCTCGGACAGGGGCTCCTGGAAACACCATATATTTT
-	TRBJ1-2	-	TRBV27	CASSPVSVNYGYTF	TGTGCCAGCAGTCCCGTGAGTGTAAACTATGGCTACACCTTC
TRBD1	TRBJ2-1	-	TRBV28	CASSSWTGDNEQFF	TGTGCCAGCAGTTCCTGGACAGGGGACAATGAGCAGTTCTTC
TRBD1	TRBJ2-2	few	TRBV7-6	CASSPHTGGVAGELFF	TGTGCCAGCAGCCCGCATACAGGGGGCGTCGCCGGGGAGCTGTTTTTT
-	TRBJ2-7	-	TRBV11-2	CASSKDGSSYEQYF	TGTGCCAGCAGCAAAGATGGCAGCTCCTACGAGCAGTACTTC
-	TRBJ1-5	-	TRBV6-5	CASSYSSGRNQPQHF	TGTGCCAGCAGTTACTCCTCGGGTCGCAATCAGCCCCAGCATTTT
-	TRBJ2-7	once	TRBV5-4	CASSLGTLSSYEQYF	TGTGCCAGCAGCTTAGGGACTCTTAGCTCCTACGAGCAGTACTTC
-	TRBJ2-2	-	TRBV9	CASSVIGSGELFF	TGTGCCAGCAGCGTAATCGGTTCCGGGGAGCTGTTTTTT
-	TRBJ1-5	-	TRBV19	CASSILNSLVQPQHF	TGTGCCAGTAGTATACTGAACAGTCTGGTCCAGCCCCAGCATTTT
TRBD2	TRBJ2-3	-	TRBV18	CASSNLPGLAGNSTDTQYF	TGTGCCAGCTCAAACCTACCGGGACTAGCGGGGAATAGCACAGATACGCAGTATTTT
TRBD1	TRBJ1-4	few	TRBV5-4	CASSGNRGLEEKLFF	TGTGCCAGCAGCGGTAACAGGGGGCTTGAAGAAAAACTGTTTTTT
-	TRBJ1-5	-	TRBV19	CASRGGRNSNQPQHF	TGTGCCAGTAGGGGGGGGCGTAATAGCAATCAGCCCCAGCATTTT
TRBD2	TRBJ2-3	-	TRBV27	CASSLRLAGGPSPDTQYF	TGTGCCAGCAGTTTACGACTAGCGGGGGGGCCCTCCCCAGATACGCAGTATTTT
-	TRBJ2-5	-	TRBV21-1	CASNQTSEWETQYF	TGTGCCAGCAATCAGACATCGGAGTGGGAGACCCAGTACTTC
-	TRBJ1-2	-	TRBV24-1	CATSDPLGGGLNYGYTF	TGTGCCACCAGTGATCCACTCGGGGGAGGGCTTAACTATGGCTACACCTTC
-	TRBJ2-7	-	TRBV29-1	CSVEGIGTGEQYF	TGCAGCGTTGAAGGAATAGGGACGGGCGAGCAGTACTTC
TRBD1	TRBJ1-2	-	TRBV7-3	CASSSKGTGGAEYGYTF	TGTGCCAGCAGCTCCAAGGGGACAGGGGGCGCGGAGTATGGCTACACCTTC
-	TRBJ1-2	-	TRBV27	CASPQTPAGRNGYTF	TGTGCCAGCCCGCAAACTCCGGCAGGACGGAATGGCTACACCTTC
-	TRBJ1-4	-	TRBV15	CATKGRNNEKLFF	TGTGCCACCAAAGGACGGAATAATGAAAAACTGTTTTTT
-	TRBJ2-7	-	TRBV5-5	CASSYNYEQYF	TGTGCCAGCAGCTATAACTACGAGCAGTACTTC
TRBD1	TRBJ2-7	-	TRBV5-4	CASSLRTGIYEQYF	TGTGCCAGCAGCCTGAGGACAGGCATCTACGAGCAGTACTTC
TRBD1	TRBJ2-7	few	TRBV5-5	CASSFGQGADEQYF	TGTGCCAGCAGCTTCGGCCAGGGGGCGGACGAGCAGTACTTC
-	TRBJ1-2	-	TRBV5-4	CASSPDFYNNYGYTF	TGTGCCAGCAGCCCAGACTTCTATAATAACTATGGCTACACCTTC
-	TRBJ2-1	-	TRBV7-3	CASSLNPGGSSYNEQFF	TGTGCCAGCAGCTTAAATCCCGGGGGAAGCTCCTACAATGAGCAGTTCTTC
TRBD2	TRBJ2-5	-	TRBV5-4	CASSFRGGVGETQYF	TGTGCCAGCAGCTTTCGCGGGGGGGTAGGGGAGACCCAGTACTTC
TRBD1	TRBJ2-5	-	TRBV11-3	CASSPTDRVGETQYF	TGTGCCAGCAGCCCTACCGACAGGGTAGGGGAGACCCAGTACTTC
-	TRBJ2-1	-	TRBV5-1	CASSLAGLSYNEQFF	TGCGCCAGCAGCCTGGCGGGACTCTCCTACAATGAGCAGTTCTTC
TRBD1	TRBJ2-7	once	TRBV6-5	CASRDRDRGEQYF	TGTGCCAGCAGAGACCGGGACAGGGGCGAGCAGTACTTC
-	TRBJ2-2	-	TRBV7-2	CASSLLQEAGELFF	TGTGCCAGCAGCTTACTCCAGGAGGCCGGGGAGCTGTTTTTT
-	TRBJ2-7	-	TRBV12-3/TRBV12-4	CAISTGNPYEQYF	TGTGCCATTAGCACAGGGAATCCCTACGAGCAGTACTTC